The rows below give T cell receptor beta chains drawn from one sample of a study of cytomegalovirus exposure and HLA in healthy donors. The method was immunoSEQ multiplex PCR; TCRdb's version includes in-frame clones alone and lacks a portion of them. The sample gives 75,000 to 100,000 clones, about four fifths of which show up once; more than 5% is in the top ten. The material sequenced was PBMCs. The source of these receptors is a middle-aged man in good health and CMV-seropositive. Both conserved end residues are part of each CDR3. A D gene is named only where the DNA matches it firmly. Clone size appears in some rows only: once, few, many, or a class for an expanded clone.

d_gene: NA; j_gene: TRBJ1-3; abundance: NA; v_gene: TRBV18; CDR3aa: CASSPESRNTIYF; CDR3nt: TGTGCCAGCTCACCAGAGAGTAGAAACACCATATATTTT
d_gene: NA; j_gene: TRBJ2-7; abundance: few; v_gene: TRBV18; CDR3aa: CASSHDSRPYEQYF; CDR3nt: TGTGCCAGCTCACATGACAGCCGCCCCTACGAGCAGTACTTC
d_gene: TRBD1; j_gene: TRBJ2-3; abundance: once; v_gene: TRBV5-8; CDR3aa: CASSLQIRQGARDTQYF; CDR3nt: TGTGCCAGCAGCCTCCAGATAAGGCAGGGGGCGAGAGATACGCAGTATTTT
d_gene: TRBD1; j_gene: TRBJ2-2; abundance: few; v_gene: TRBV18; CDR3aa: CASSPMTGSLTGELFF; CDR3nt: TGTGCCAGCTCACCAATGACAGGGTCGCTCACCGGGGAGCTGTTTTTT
d_gene: NA; j_gene: TRBJ1-2; abundance: NA; v_gene: TRBV6-5; CDR3aa: CASSSWGEYGYTF; CDR3nt: TGTGCCAGCAGTTCATGGGGGGAGTATGGCTACACCTTC
d_gene: NA; j_gene: TRBJ2-6; abundance: once; v_gene: TRBV19; CDR3aa: CASIGSSGANVLTF; CDR3nt: TGTGCCAGTATCGGGTCCTCTGGGGCCAACGTCCTGACTTTC
d_gene: TRBD2; j_gene: TRBJ2-5; abundance: few; v_gene: TRBV4-1; CDR3aa: CASRKMGGTPQETQYF; CDR3nt: TGCGCCAGCCGGAAGATGGGGGGGACGCCACAAGAGACCCAGTACTTC
d_gene: TRBD1; j_gene: TRBJ2-1; abundance: once; v_gene: TRBV6-5; CDR3aa: CASSYPGTGGNEQFF; CDR3nt: TGTGCCAGCAGTTACCCCGGGACAGGGGGCAATGAGCAGTTCTTC
d_gene: TRBD2; j_gene: TRBJ2-7; abundance: NA; v_gene: TRBV5-1; CDR3aa: CASSSHPTILAGGSGEQYF; CDR3nt: TGCGCCAGCAGCTCACACCCAACGATACTAGCGGGAGGGTCAGGCGAGCAGTACTTC
d_gene: TRBD1; j_gene: TRBJ2-3; abundance: NA; v_gene: TRBV9; CDR3aa: CASSPRGTALNALTDTQYF; CDR3nt: TGTGCCAGCAGCCCCAGGGGGACAGCTCTAAACGCACTCACAGATACGCAGTATTTT
d_gene: TRBD1; j_gene: TRBJ2-2; abundance: NA; v_gene: TRBV10-3; CDR3aa: CATDRGNTGELFF; CDR3nt: TGTGCCACGGACAGGGGTAACACCGGGGAGCTGTTTTTT
d_gene: NA; j_gene: TRBJ2-5; abundance: NA; v_gene: TRBV4-1; CDR3aa: CASSQVAQEETQYF; CDR3nt: TGCGCCAGCAGCCAAGTTGCACAGGAAGAGACCCAGTACTTC
d_gene: TRBD1; j_gene: TRBJ1-3; abundance: NA; v_gene: TRBV30; CDR3aa: CAWSKEGQGNTIYF; CDR3nt: TGTGCCTGGAGTAAGGAGGGACAGGGAAACACCATATATTTT
d_gene: NA; j_gene: TRBJ2-3; abundance: NA; v_gene: TRBV7-2; CDR3aa: CASRPRASGSTDTQYF; CDR3nt: TGTGCCAGCAGGCCCCGTGCGAGCGGGAGCACAGATACGCAGTATTTT
d_gene: NA; j_gene: TRBJ1-1; abundance: medium-sized; v_gene: TRBV2; CDR3aa: CASNPSPGLAAFF; CDR3nt: TGTGCCAGCAACCCTTCTCCGGGTCTGGCAGCTTTCTTT
d_gene: NA; j_gene: TRBJ2-2; abundance: once; v_gene: TRBV25-1; CDR3aa: CASSQTGVDTGELFF; CDR3nt: TGTGCCAGCAGCCAGACGGGGGTGGACACCGGGGAGCTGTTTTTT
d_gene: TRBD1; j_gene: TRBJ1-2; abundance: few; v_gene: TRBV7-2; CDR3aa: CASSLGTGNYGYTF; CDR3nt: TGTGCCAGCAGCCTCGGGACAGGGAACTATGGCTACACCTTC
d_gene: TRBD1; j_gene: TRBJ2-7; abundance: NA; v_gene: TRBV28; CDR3aa: CASSLTATGWYEQYF; CDR3nt: TGTGCCAGCAGCCTTACAGCGACAGGGTGGTACGAGCAGTACTTC
d_gene: NA; j_gene: TRBJ2-7; abundance: NA; v_gene: TRBV7-9; CDR3aa: CASTPRGSPSYEQYF; CDR3nt: TGTGCCAGCACCCCGCGAGGGTCTCCTTCCTACGAGCAGTACTTC
d_gene: TRBD1; j_gene: TRBJ2-1; abundance: NA; v_gene: TRBV2; CDR3aa: CASSPGTGGDEQFF; CDR3nt: TGTGCCAGCAGTCCCGGGACAGGGGGCGATGAGCAGTTCTTC
d_gene: NA; j_gene: TRBJ2-1; abundance: NA; v_gene: TRBV29-1; CDR3aa: CSVEVGPGGLKQFF; CDR3nt: TGCAGCGTTGAAGTCGGGCCAGGGGGACTGAAACAGTTCTTC
d_gene: NA; j_gene: TRBJ1-2; abundance: once; v_gene: TRBV4-1; CDR3aa: CASSPSTGADYGYTF; CDR3nt: TGCGCCAGCAGCCCCTCCACTGGGGCGGACTATGGCTACACCTTC
d_gene: TRBD2; j_gene: TRBJ2-7; abundance: NA; v_gene: TRBV11-3; CDR3aa: CASSFVSPLVSGGYEQYF; CDR3nt: TGTGCCAGCAGCTTTGTCAGCCCCTTGGTTAGCGGGGGATACGAGCAGTACTTC
d_gene: TRBD1; j_gene: TRBJ1-1; abundance: NA; v_gene: TRBV5-1; CDR3aa: CASSLRTGSGTEAFF; CDR3nt: TGCGCCAGCAGCTTGCGGACAGGGTCGGGCACTGAAGCTTTCTTT
d_gene: TRBD1; j_gene: TRBJ1-2; abundance: once; v_gene: TRBV4-1; CDR3aa: CASSQGRGQGFGRGYGYTF; CDR3nt: TGCGCCAGCAGCCAAGGGCGGGGACAGGGGTTTGGAAGGGGCTATGGCTACACCTTC
d_gene: NA; j_gene: TRBJ1-2; abundance: once; v_gene: TRBV5-4; CDR3aa: CASSLAGRDHYGYTF; CDR3nt: TGTGCCAGCAGCCTGGCGGGCAGGGATCACTATGGCTACACCTTC
d_gene: NA; j_gene: TRBJ1-5; abundance: NA; v_gene: TRBV7-9; CDR3aa: CASSLYLLGTNQPQHF; CDR3nt: TGTGCCAGCAGCTTATATCTCCTGGGCACCAATCAGCCCCAGCATTTT
d_gene: TRBD1; j_gene: TRBJ1-1; abundance: NA; v_gene: TRBV28; CDR3aa: CASRTGGRIEAFF; CDR3nt: TGTGCCAGCAGGACAGGGGGTCGAATTGAAGCTTTCTTT
d_gene: TRBD1; j_gene: TRBJ2-5; abundance: NA; v_gene: TRBV5-5; CDR3aa: CASSSGQGHMGETQYF; CDR3nt: TGTGCCAGCAGCTCAGGACAGGGGCACATGGGAGAGACCCAGTACTTC
d_gene: NA; j_gene: TRBJ1-1; abundance: few; v_gene: TRBV30; CDR3aa: CAWSRGPEAFF; CDR3nt: TGTGCCTGGAGTCGGGGTCCTGAAGCGTTCTTT
d_gene: TRBD1; j_gene: TRBJ1-3; abundance: once; v_gene: TRBV5-1; CDR3aa: CASSLLGQGATGNTIYF; CDR3nt: TGCGCCAGCAGCTTGTTGGGACAGGGGGCCACTGGAAACACCATATATTTT
d_gene: NA; j_gene: TRBJ1-5; abundance: few; v_gene: TRBV28; CDR3aa: CATRLGSNQPQHF; CDR3nt: TGTGCTACCCGGCTGGGCAGCAATCAGCCCCAGCATTTT